A single sample gave rise to the 13 T cell receptor beta chains below, sequenced in a study of OX40 agonist ivuxolimab in advanced cancers. The assay was immunoSEQ multiplex PCR, and TCRdb's table has in-frame clones only and misses some. The sample yields approximately 50,000 clones, around 85% seen once. Specimen: CD4+ or CD8+ T cells sorted from blood, collected in a trial of the OX40 agonist ivuxolimab. These receptors all stem from an adult with an advanced solid tumor such as melanoma, head and neck, liver or kidney cancer.

The chain carries TRBV7-6 and TRBJ1-1, with D perhaps TRBD1 (5 bases). V dropped 6 bases and J dropped 7 bases, with 21 bases sitting between them. CDR1 is SGHVS, CDR2 FNYEAQ, per germline. The CDR3 has 15 residues. Here the CDR3 reads CASSPGRDGGGEAFF. The DNA for the CDR3 is TGTGCCAGCAGTCCAGGAAGGGATGGGGGTGGTGAAGCTTTCTTT.

This clone was recorded only once. The chain joins TRBV7-9 to TRBJ2-1; 8 nucleotides align to TRBD2. The germline V gene has CDR1 SEHNR and CDR2 FQNEAQ (reference sequence). The junction had 7 bases not matched to a gene; V was cut back by 5 bases and J by 4 bases. CDR3 length: 15 amino acids. This CDR3 reads CASSLTGTSYNEQFF. As DNA, the CDR3 is TGTGCCAGCAGCCTCACCGGGACTAGTTACAATGAGCAGTTCTTC.

This chain joins TRBV7-9 and TRBJ1-5; 8 bases are shared with TRBD1. The CDR3 length is 15 residues. The junction had 8 bases not matched to a gene; V was cut back by 5 bases and J by 5 bases. Germline V gives CDR1 SEHNR, CDR2 FQNEAQ (reference sequence). CDR3 region: CASSVGDRIYQPQHF. In DNA, the CDR3 is TGTGCCAGCAGCGTGGGGGACAGGATTTATCAGCCCCAGCATTTT.

The count of this clone is one. The CDR3 does not close with the conserved phenylalanine or tryptophan, likely indicating a read error. The V and J genes are TRBV7-6 and TRBJ2-7; 7 bases are a match to TRBD1. With 2 bases clipped from V and 2 bases from J, the junction kept 6 bases outside the gene matches. Germline V gene data show CDR1 as SGHVS and CDR2 as FNYEAQ. The CDR3 loop spans 15 amino acids. This CDR3 is CASSLRTGQAYEQYL. CDR3 coding DNA: TGTGCCAGCAGCTTACGGACAGGCCAGGCCTACGAGCAGTACCTC.

The V and J genes are TRBV7-9 and TRBJ2-7, with 9 bases lining up with TRBD1. The CDR3 spans 15 residues. V lost 6 bases to trimming and J lost 5 bases; unmatched junction nucleotides: 11. Germline-derived CDR1 and CDR2 are SEHNR and FQNEAQ (reference sequence). This CDR3 is CASSPGTGSGDEQYF. The CDR3 nucleotides are TGTGCCAGCAGTCCCGGGACAGGGTCTGGCGACGAGCAGTACTTC.

The chain links TRBV15 to TRBJ2-3; 9 positions match TRBD2. The CDR3 is made up of 17 amino acids. The V gene's germline CDR1 is LNHNV and CDR2 YYDKDF (reference sequence). V was clipped by 0 bases and J by 2 bases; unmatched bases: 6. CDR3 nucleotides: TGTGCCACCAGCAGAGAGATAATAGCGGGGGTCACAGATACGCAGTATTTT. It yields the protein CATSREIIAGVTDTQYF.

The chain joins TRBV6-1 to TRBJ1-5; D call uncertain. The CDR3 has 15 residues. The germline V gene has CDR1 MNHNS and CDR2 SASEGT. V was shortened by 4 bases and J by 0 bases, with 10 bases between the two germline ends. The CDR3, as DNA: TGTGCCAGCAGTGCTGAGGGTTATAGCAATCAGCCCCAGCATTTT. It encodes CASSAEGYSNQPQHF.

The chain couples TRBV9 to TRBJ2-3; 8 nucleotides match TRBD2. V gave up 4 bases and J gave up 4 bases; unmatched junction bases: 5. This CDR3 is 14 amino acids long. Germline V gene data show CDR1 as SGDLS and CDR2 as YYNGEE. For the CDR3, the DNA is TGTGCCAGCAGCCTAGCGGGCCCGGCAGATACGCAGTATTTT. Translation gives CASSLAGPADTQYF.

The chain has TRBV13 and TRBJ2-7, with TRBD1 matching 9 bases. Germline V gene sequence: CDR1 PRHDT, CDR2 FYEKMQ (reference sequence). V gave up 4 bases and J gave up 4 bases; unmatched junction bases: 17. The CDR3 is made up of 18 amino acids. The CDR3 here is CASSSASTSGTGWYEQYF. The DNA for the CDR3 is TGTGCCAGCAGCTCCGCCTCCACCTCCGGGACAGGGTGGTACGAGCAGTACTTC.

This rearrangement joins TRBV15 to TRBJ2-1; the D gene is possibly TRBD1 (5 bases). Trimming left V 0 bases short and J 3 bases short, with 18 bases between. This CDR3 contains 18 residues. Germline loops: CDR1 LNHNV, CDR2 YYDKDF (reference sequence). The CDR3 here is CATSRDPLRTSLYNEQFF. As DNA, the CDR3 is TGTGCCACCAGCAGAGATCCCCTACGGACAAGCCTCTACAATGAGCAGTTCTTC.

The V and J genes are TRBV7-8 and TRBJ2-2; 8 bases are shared with TRBD1. CDR1 is SGHVS, CDR2 FQNEAQ, per germline. This CDR3 has 15 amino acids. V dropped 5 bases and J dropped 5; count of bases not matched to a gene: 7. The CDR3 sequence is CASSRTGSRTGELFF. CDR3 DNA sequence: TGTGCCAGCAGCCGGACAGGGTCGAGGACCGGGGAGCTGTTTTTT.

This clone occurred a few times. This chain joins TRBV19 and TRBJ1-1; 8 nucleotides line up with TRBD1. After removal of 6 bases from V and 5 bases from J, the junction contained 5 bases not matched to a gene. The CDR3 runs to 13 residues. Germline V gives CDR1 LNHDA, CDR2 SQIVND (reference sequence). The CDR3 loop reads CASSTGGVTEAFF. CDR3 sequence (DNA): TGTGCCAGTAGCACAGGGGGGGTAACTGAAGCTTTCTTT.

This clone was counted a single time. The chain employs TRBV7-9 and TRBJ2-2, with 9 bases identical to TRBD1. This CDR3 region has 14 residues. Germline V gene lookup returns CDR1 SEHNR and CDR2 FQNEAQ (reference sequence). V lost 6 bases and J lost 5; bases outside the gene matches: 4. This chain's CDR3 is CASRQGAGTGELFF. Here the CDR3 DNA reads TGTGCCAGCAGACAGGGGGCGGGAACCGGGGAGCTGTTTTTT.